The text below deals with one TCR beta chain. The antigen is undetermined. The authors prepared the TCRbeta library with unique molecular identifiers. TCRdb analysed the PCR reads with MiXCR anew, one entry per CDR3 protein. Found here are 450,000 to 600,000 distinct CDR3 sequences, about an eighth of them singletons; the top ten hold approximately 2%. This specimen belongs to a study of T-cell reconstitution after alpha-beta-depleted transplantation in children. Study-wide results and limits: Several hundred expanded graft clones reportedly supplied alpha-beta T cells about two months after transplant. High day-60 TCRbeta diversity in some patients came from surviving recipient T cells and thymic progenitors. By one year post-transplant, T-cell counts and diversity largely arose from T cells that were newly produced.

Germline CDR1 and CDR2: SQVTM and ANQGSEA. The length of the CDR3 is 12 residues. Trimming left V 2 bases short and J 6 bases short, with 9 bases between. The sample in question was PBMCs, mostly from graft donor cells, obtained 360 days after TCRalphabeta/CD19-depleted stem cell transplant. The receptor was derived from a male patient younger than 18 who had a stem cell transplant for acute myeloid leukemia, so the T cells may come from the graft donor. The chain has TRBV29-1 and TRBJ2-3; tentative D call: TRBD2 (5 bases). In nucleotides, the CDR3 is TGCAGCGTTGAACTAGGGAGCGATACGCAGTATTTT. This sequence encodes CSVELGSDTQYF.